The T cell receptor (beta chain) described here comes from a study of cytomegalovirus exposure and HLA in healthy donors. In the case of this clone: Its antigen is not known.

With 2 bases removed from V and 8 bases from J, the gap between germline ends came to 10 bases. Germline loops: CDR1 SNHLY, CDR2 FYNNEI. This CDR3 contains 12 residues. PCR was performed using 60 Vbeta and 13 Jbeta primers. Repertoires were generated with immunoSEQ multiplex PCR, while TCRdb's copy carries only in-frame clones and drops some. The specimen's table records about 170,000 clones. Points from the study as a whole: In an earlier analysis, most TCR beta V segments were productive about 87% or about 30% of the time. Later on, analysis showed that most CMV-associated TCR beta chains appeared to be HLA-restricted. It was likely that a cluster of highly shared sequence variants was a sequencing artifact.

Sequences were obtained from PBMCs. This clonotype originated in a woman aged 55-75 years in good health and CMV-seronegative. The rearrangement uses TRBV2 and TRBJ2-7; weak D call: TRBD2 (6 bases). The CDR3 DNA reads TGTGCCAGCAGTGAATACGCGGGGAAGCAGTACTTC. Translated, it gives CASSEYAGKQYF.